One and the same sample provided the 19 T cell receptor beta chains below, sequenced in a study of blood T cell repertoires in COVID-19. The protocol was immunoSEQ multiplex PCR, while the TCRdb copy is restricted to in-frame clones and leaves out a portion. The repertoire holds around 80,000 clones, with around 81% as singletons. Sequencing input: peripheral blood. The receptors were gathered from a human donor in a cohort sampled during active COVID-19.

The chain uses TRBV5-6 and TRBJ1-2; 9 bases are shared with TRBD1. The CDR3 consists of 17 residues. Germline V gene lookup returns CDR1 SGHDT and CDR2 YYEEEE. V shed 4 bases, J shed 4 bases, and the junction held 14 bases outside the gene matches. This CDR3 is CASSPVPGQGMGYGYTF. The CDR3 region has the DNA TGTGCCAGCAGCCCCGTCCCGGGACAGGGAATGGGCTATGGCTACACCTTC.

This clone was observed a few times. Other DNA sequences of this sample code for an identical CDR3. The genes are TRBV5-1 and TRBJ2-3; TRBD2 agrees at 10 bases. After removal of 0 bases from V and 2 bases from J, the junction contained 9 bases not matched to a gene. Germline lookup yields CDR1 SGHRS and CDR2 YFSETQ. The CDR3 extends over 18 amino acids. This chain's CDR3 is CASSLARTSGEITDTQYF. The CDR3 DNA reads TGCGCCAGCAGCTTGGCCCGGACTAGCGGAGAGATCACAGATACGCAGTATTTT.

This clone came up once. The chain is built from TRBV5-1 and TRBJ1-4; TRBD1 matches 8 bases. The ends lost 4 bases at V and 0 bases at J; junction bases unmatched: 8. The CDR3 sequence is 17 residues long. The germline V gene encodes CDR1 SGHRS and CDR2 YFSETQ. This CDR3 is CASSLQGGSATNEKLFF. CDR3 DNA sequence: TGCGCCAGCAGCCTACAGGGGGGTAGCGCAACTAATGAAAAACTGTTTTTT. Full variable domain (missing parts from reference TRBV5-1 and TRBJ1-4): KAGVTQTPRYLIKTRGQQVTLSCSPISGHRSVSWYQQTPGQGLQFLFEYFSETQRNKGNFPGRFSGRQFSNSRSEMNVSTLELGDSALYLCASSLQGGSATNEKLFFGSGTQLSVL.

V is TRBV12-5 and J is TRBJ1-5; D is uncertain. The V gene's germline CDR1 is LGHNT and CDR2 FRNRAP. The V end lost 6 bases, the J end lost 3 bases, and 12 bases lay between the germline ends. The CDR3 spans 14 residues. The DNA for the CDR3 is TGTGCTAGTGGGCGAGGAGGGCTCAATCAGCCCCAGCATTTT. Translating it yields CASGRGGLNQPQHF. The whole variable domain, filled in from reference TRBV12-5 and TRBJ1-5, reads DARVTQTPRHKVTEMGQEVTMRCQPILGHNTVFWYRQTMMQGLELLAYFRNRAPLDDSGMPKDRFSAEMPDATLATLKIQPSEPRDSAVYFCASGRGGLNQPQHFGDGTRLSIL.

The chain joins TRBV6-6 to TRBJ2-7; TRBD1 might be the D (6 bases). V was shortened by 2 bases and J by 5 bases, with 13 bases between the two germline ends. The germline gives CDR1 MNHNY, CDR2 SVGAGI (reference sequence). This CDR3 is built from 14 residues. The CDR3 nucleotides are TGTGCCAGCAGTTACACCGACAGGACCCACGAGCAGTACTTC. It specifies CASSYTDRTHEQYF.

The V gene is TRBV28, the J gene TRBJ1-6, with a tentative D call TRBD1 (6 bases). This CDR3 has 14 residues. The germline CDR1 and CDR2 sequences are MDHEN and SYDVKM. The V and J ends lost 5 bases and 5 bases respectively, with 10 bases between them. Here the CDR3 reads CASSADRDNSPLHF. The CDR3 bases are TGTGCCAGCAGTGCGGACAGAGATAATTCACCCCTCCACTTT.

The chain combines TRBV30 with TRBJ2-7; 10 positions agree with TRBD2. J lost 3 bases, V lost 6 bases, and 20 bases had no gene match. Germline V gives CDR1 GTSNPN, CDR2 SVGIG (reference sequence). This CDR3 contains 18 residues. CDR3 amino acids: CACPKGGAGGSLDYEQYF. DNA for the CDR3: TGTGCCTGCCCCAAGGGAGGAGCGGGAGGGTCCCTAGACTACGAGCAGTACTTC.

This clone was counted between two and nine times. This sequence joins TRBV19 and TRBJ1-2, with 9 bases that match TRBD1. Losses at the gene ends were 5 bases for V and 4 bases for J; bases not matched to a gene: 11. The CDR3 spans 16 residues. CDR1 and CDR2 (germline): LNHDA, SQIVND (reference sequence). CDR3: CASSQTTGGRGYGYTF. The CDR3 region has the DNA TGTGCCAGTAGTCAAACTACAGGGGGCCGCGGCTATGGCTACACCTTC.

In its sample, this clone was seen a few times. The rearrangement links TRBV5-1 to TRBJ2-1, with TRBD1 identical over 7 bases. CDR1 SGHRS and CDR2 YFSETQ come from the germline V gene. Unmatched junction bases numbered 5, after V lost 0 bases and J lost 5 bases. There are 15 residues in the CDR3. The CDR3 sequence: CASSLAGRGNNEQFF. The CDR3 nucleotides read TGCGCCAGCAGCTTGGCCGGCAGGGGGAACAATGAGCAGTTCTTC. Full variable domain (missing parts from reference TRBV5-1 and TRBJ2-1): KAGVTQTPRYLIKTRGQQVTLSCSPISGHRSVSWYQQTPGQGLQFLFEYFSETQRNKGNFPGRFSGRQFSNSRSEMNVSTLELGDSALYLCASSLAGRGNNEQFFGPGTRLTVL.

The rearrangement links TRBV7-9 to TRBJ2-5; D call uncertain. Trimming took 4 bases from V and 5 from J, leaving 5 bases between them. Germline-derived CDR1 and CDR2 are SEHNR and FQNEAQ (reference sequence). This CDR3 region has 11 residues. This CDR3 is CASSSRETQYF. CDR3 bases: TGTGCCAGCAGCTCCCGGGAGACCCAGTACTTC.

The gene calls are TRBV5-4 and TRBJ1-3, with TRBD1 matching over 9 bases. J gave up 4 bases and V 0 bases, and 8 bases lay outside the gene matches. Germline-derived CDR1 and CDR2 are SGHNT and YYREEE (reference sequence). The length of the CDR3 is 17 residues. CDR3 in amino acids: CASSLAGGTGRGNTIYF. DNA of the CDR3: TGTGCCAGCAGCTTGGCCGGGGGGACAGGGCGAGGAAACACCATATATTTT.

The chain employs TRBV30 and TRBJ1-1; 7 bases match TRBD1. Germline CDR1 is GTSNPN and CDR2 is SVGIG (reference sequence). This CDR3 is built from 13 residues. J was trimmed by 1 base and V by 4 bases; bases with no gene match: 3. CDR3 sequence: CAWNPGGNTEAFF. The CDR3 coding sequence is TGTGCCTGGAACCCAGGGGGGAACACTGAAGCTTTCTTT.

The chain links TRBV2 to TRBJ2-5; a weak D match, TRBD2 (7 bases). Germline lookup yields CDR1 SNHLY and CDR2 FYNNEI. V was trimmed by 2 bases and J by 3 bases, leaving 13 bases between them. CDR3 length equals 15 residues. Written as DNA, the CDR3 is TGTGCCAGCAGTGAAAGGGGGAGGGCCGAAGAGACCCAGTACTTC. It is translated as CASSERGRAEETQYF.

The chain carries TRBV7-8 and TRBJ2-5; 14 bases are a match to TRBD2. This CDR3 has 18 residues. Germline CDR1 reads SGHVS; CDR2 reads FQNEAQ. J was trimmed by 2 bases and V by 1 base; bases with no gene match: 6. Written as DNA, the CDR3 is TGTGCCAGCAGCTTAGGTGGACTAGCGGGAGGAGGGCAAGAGACCCAGTACTTC. It translates to CASSLGGLAGGGQETQYF.

This clone has only a few counts. V and J are TRBV30 and TRBJ1-1; unclear D gene. V was cut by 1 base and J by 3 bases, with 9 bases left in between. CDR1 and CDR2 (germline): GTSNPN, SVGIG (reference sequence). The CDR3 runs 13 residues. The CDR3 protein is CAWSGRLYTEAFF. The DNA for the CDR3 is TGTGCCTGGAGTGGCAGGCTCTACACTGAAGCTTTCTTT.

The V and J genes are TRBV5-4 and TRBJ2-3, with D maybe TRBD1 (6 bases). Trimming left V 4 bases short and J 2 bases short, with 11 bases between. Germline V gene sequence: CDR1 SGHNT, CDR2 YYREEE (reference sequence). The CDR3 is 14 amino acids. DNA for the CDR3: TGTGCCAGCAGCCGGGACACAACCACAGATACGCAGTATTTT. The encoded protein is CASSRDTTTDTQYF.

J is TRBJ2-1 and V is TRBV11-3; TRBD1 agrees at 12 bases. The germline V gene has CDR1 SGHNT and CDR2 YENEEA. This CDR3 has 15 residues. Trimming cost V 5 bases and J 5 bases; bases outside gene matches: 4. As DNA, the CDR3 is TGTGCCAGCAGCCGGGGACAGGGGGCCGACAATGAGCAGTTCTTC. Amino acids: CASSRGQGADNEQFF.

This rearrangement joins TRBV6-1 to TRBJ2-5; 10 bases map to TRBD2. From germline, CDR1 is MNHNS and CDR2 SASEGT. J lost 5 bases, V lost 0 bases, and 9 bases had no gene match. The CDR3 runs to 17 residues. CDR3 in DNA: TGTGCCAGCAGTGAAGCGCCGCTAGCGGGAGTTGGGGAGACCCAGTACTTC. Its translation: CASSEAPLAGVGETQYF.

This chain links TRBV5-6 with TRBJ2-4; 9 bases agree with TRBD1. The CDR3 consists of 18 residues. Germline-derived CDR1 and CDR2 are SGHDT and YYEEEE. J was trimmed by 6 bases and V by 4 bases; bases with no gene match: 17. Here the CDR3 reads CASSPGGTGPLRGNIQYF. CDR3 sequence (DNA): TGTGCCAGCAGCCCCGGTGGGACAGGGCCCCTCCGGGGAAACATTCAGTACTTC.